The TCR beta chain described here comes from a study of T cells in Graves' hyperthyroidism and ophthalmopathy. This clonotype was observed many times. Germline V gene lookup returns CDR1 SQVTM and CDR2 ANQGSEA. V gave up 1 base and J gave up 1 base; unmatched junction bases: 2. The CDR3 loop spans 17 amino acids. RNA transcripts served as the template for amplifying TCR beta CDR3 regions. Using the HTBI primer set, a first-round RT-PCR was run on the TCR CDR3. Via MiXCR, TCRdb re-called the multiplex PCR reads, giving one row per CDR3 protein. The sample lists under 400,000 distinct CDR3 sequences; around 16% were seen once.

The genes are TRBV29-1 and TRBJ2-1; 15 nucleotides line up with TRBD2. This receptor was taken from a woman aged 18-30 years with Graves' hyperthyroidism that later progressed to Graves' ophthalmopathy. Specimen: blood. CDR3 amino acids: CSVEAGTSGRSYNEQFF. CDR3 in DNA: TGCAGCGTTGAAGCAGGGACTAGCGGGAGGTCCTACAATGAGCAGTTCTTC.